This T cell receptor beta chain comes out of a study of blood T cell repertoires in COVID-19. Sequencing used immunoSEQ multiplex PCR; TCRdb keeps in-frame clones, though not all of them. In the table there are roughly 180,000 clones, under 85% of which are singletons. The CDR3 contains 16 residues. Germline CDR1 and CDR2: SGDLS and YYNGEE. V lost 3 bases to trimming and J lost 6 bases; unmatched junction nucleotides: 12. This clone turned up a few times. Sequenced sample: peripheral blood. This receptor was identified in a man aged 60-69 years with active or convalescent COVID-19. The J gene is TRBJ2-1, the V gene TRBV9, with 7 bases aligning to TRBD2. The CDR3 region has the DNA TGTGCCAGCAGCGCCTCTAGCGGAGAGACCGGCAATGAGCAGTTCTTC. It yields the protein CASSASSGETGNEQFF. The variable domain in full, completed from reference TRBV9 and TRBJ2-1, reads DSGVTQTPKHLITATGQRVTLRCSPRSGDLSVYWYQQSLDQGLQFLIQYYNGEERAKGNILERFSAQQFPDLHSELNLSSLELGDSALYFCASSASSGETGNEQFFGPGTRLTVL.